This T cell receptor (beta chain) came from a study of blood T cell repertoires in COVID-19 (dated by TCRdb to about 2020). Regarding the study in general: Collaborator samples came from the United States, Italy and Spain and covered acute and convalescent phases of COVID-19. The prospective study material was composed of cDNA or gDNA derived from T cells, B-cell-depleted T cells, or PBMCs. The dataset comprised deeply sampled blood TCRbeta repertoires from subjects exposed to, actively infected with, or recovered from COVID-19. The repertoires were released in a freely available public database meant as a resource for research on the immune response to SARS-CoV-2. Samples came from the ongoing ImmuneRACE study (first 160 participants) plus 1,254 subjects from 6 global collaborators. The sample metadata nearly always contained a de-identified subject ID, COVID-19 status, age in years and sex. Where available, HLA class I and class II types were taken from metadata supplied by the sample provider and were not determined by assay-based typing. The paper as a whole reports these results and caveats: Clinical and demographic metadata were provided uncurated, with the amount varying by source and participant.

As regards this clone: Its antigen is currently not known. Base quality data are lacking; no much larger clone is found one base away.

The immunoSEQ Assay, a bias-controlled multiplex PCR, was used to amplify TCRbeta CDR3 regions from genomic DNA. For the original study's pipeline: The number of nucleated cells in each sample was estimated from the amplification of reference gene primers within the assay. To quantify the absolute abundance of each unique TCRbeta CDR3 rearrangement, sequence reads were collapsed and filtered. Productive Simpson clonality was computed per sample as the square root of Simpson's diversity index over productive rearrangements. TCRdb took this table from immuneACCESS and kept in-frame rearrangements with V and J called. Such tables lack part of the clones; where checked against another copy, unresolved V genes explain under half of the gap, and the rest is unexplained. That table gives V, J and clone size, and the DNA gave D and trimming. The sample data list over 60,000 clones, and approximately 84% of these were observed just once. The ten largest clones capture roughly 11% of the sample.

Collaborating institutions collected whole blood in K2EDTA tubes following their own protocols. For TCRbeta analysis, collaborator samples were shipped as frozen whole blood, as isolated PBMCs, or as DNA extracted from either sample type. Germline trimming: 1 base from V, 2 bases from J; junction bases outside gene matches: 4. There are 15 amino acids in the CDR3, from cysteine to phenylalanine inclusive. The kept DNA is CDR3 alone, 45 bases in frame from the first base. CDR1 MNHNS and CDR2 SASEGT were looked up in the germline V gene. The source is a man between 70 and 80 years old with active or convalescent COVID-19. The sequence is built from TRBV6-1 and TRBJ2-7; 8 bases in the middle match TRBD1. Sequencing was carried out using peripheral blood. This receptor has the CDR3 CASSEVRTGTYEQYF. The base sequence is TGTGCCAGCAGTGAAGTGAGGACAGGGACCTACGAGCAGTACTTC.